These 15 T cell receptor beta chains originate from one sample sequenced in a study of T-cell memory formation after mild COVID-19. TCRdb re-called the 5' RACE reads through MiXCR, storing one row per CDR3 protein. The data hold under 90,000 distinct CDR3 sequences, with approximately 14% observed a single time. The material sequenced was PBMCs or a T cell subset sorted from them (not recorded which). Receptors were obtained from an adult woman who had mild COVID-19 (a few samples of this study predate the infection). Cell type and time point are not known.

This clonotype was counted a few times. The V and J genes are TRBV12-3 or TRBV12-4 and TRBJ1-2; possibly TRBD1 for D (5 bases). Trimming shortened V by 2 bases and J by 2 bases, and 12 bases separated the two germline ends. CDR3 length: 15 amino acids. CDR3 residues: CASSLLEGRNYGYTF. The CDR3 coding sequence is TGTGCCAGCAGTTTATTAGAGGGGCGGAACTATGGCTACACCTTC.

The chain uses TRBV10-3 and TRBJ1-2; D unclear. The CDR3 contains 16 residues. V lost 0 bases, J lost 0 bases, and 11 bases lay in between. Germline V gene sequence: CDR1 ENHRY, CDR2 SYGVKD. The CDR3 DNA is TGTGCCATCAGTGAGTCTCATCGTAGCACTAACTATGGCTACACCTTC. This sequence encodes CAISESHRSTNYGYTF.

This clonotype was counted a few times. J is TRBJ2-1 and V is TRBV7-9; perhaps TRBD2 as D (5 bases). The V and J ends lost 5 bases and 4 bases respectively, with 12 bases between them. The germline CDR1 and CDR2 sequences are SEHNR and FQNEAQ (reference sequence). This CDR3 comprises 14 residues. The CDR3 DNA follows: TGTGCCAGCAGCCTGGGAGCCCAATACAATGAGCAGTTCTTC. Translation: CASSLGAQYNEQFF.

In this sample, this clonotype turned up a few times. The chain joins TRBV4-1 to TRBJ2-2; D remains ambiguous. Germline values: CDR1 MGHRA, CDR2 YSYEKL. The CDR3 has 18 amino acids. Trimming took 0 bases from V and 6 from J, leaving 20 bases between them. In nucleotides, the CDR3 is TGCGCCAGCAGCCAAGAATTGAATGCTTCCGGGCCCCCCGGGGAGCTGTTTTTT. The encoded protein is CASSQELNASGPPGELFF.

This clonotype was observed a few times. This chain links TRBV7-6 with TRBJ1-1; 9 bases are shared with TRBD1. V dropped 5 bases and J dropped 1; count of bases not matched to a gene: 8. Germline V gene sequence: CDR1 SGHVS, CDR2 FNYEAQ. CDR3 length: 16 amino acids. Here the CDR3 DNA reads TGTGCCAGCAGCCATACCGGGACAGGGACGAACACTGAAGCTTTCTTT. This sequence encodes CASSHTGTGTNTEAFF.

Only a few counts were recorded for this clonotype. J is TRBJ2-1 and V is TRBV9, with D maybe TRBD1 (6 bases). Trimming took 0 bases from V and 7 from J, leaving 14 bases between them. The CDR3 is 15 amino acids. Germline V gene lookup returns CDR1 SGDLS and CDR2 YYNGEE. Here the CDR3 DNA reads TGTGCCAGCAGCGTAGGCCAGGGGCAGGGGAATGAGCAGTTCTTC. Amino acids: CASSVGQGQGNEQFF.

V is TRBV4-1 and J is TRBJ1-1; D gene uncertain. With 0 bases removed from V and 7 bases from J, the gap between germline ends came to 15 bases. The CDR3 covers 15 residues. Germline CDR1 MGHRA, CDR2 YSYEKL. CDR3 residues: CASSQDATSVYEAFF. The CDR3 DNA is TGCGCCAGCAGCCAAGATGCTACTAGTGTCTATGAAGCTTTCTTT.

Only a few counts were recorded for this clonotype. The CDR3 bases are TGCAGTGCTGCCAGCGGGACTAGCTTAAACTACTACAATGAGCAGTTCTTC. This sequence encodes CSAASGTSLNYYNEQFF. The J gene is TRBJ2-1, the V gene TRBV20-1, with TRBD2 matching over 9 bases. The germline CDR1 and CDR2 sequences are DFQATT and SNEGSKA (reference sequence). This CDR3 is 17 amino acids long. V lost 5 bases, J lost 3 bases, and 14 bases stayed unmatched.

Judged by abundance, this clonotype is medium-sized. V usage is TRBV7-3 and J usage is TRBJ2-2, with D hard to call. Trimming took off 3 bases at V and 8 bases at J, with 10 bases between the two ends. CDR1 and CDR2 from the germline V gene are SGHTA and FQGTGA. CDR3 size: 13 residues. The DNA for the CDR3 is TGTGCCAGCAGCTTGGATTTTTTGGGGGAGCTGTTTTTT. This translates into CASSLDFLGELFF.

The chain links TRBV21-1 to TRBJ1-1. TRBV21-1 is a pseudogene. This CDR3 comprises 15 residues. The CDR3 sequence: CASNSPGLPNTEAFF. The DNA for the CDR3 is TGTGCCAGCAACTCCCCAGGACTGCCGAACACTGAAGCTTTCTTT.

This clonotype has just one count. The V call is TRBV9, the J call TRBJ2-5, with 8 bases lining up with TRBD2. This CDR3 has 15 residues. J gave up 5 bases and V 0 bases, and 6 bases lay outside the gene matches. Germline-derived CDR1 and CDR2 are SGDLS and YYNGEE. The CDR3 is CASSVGGGGRETQYF. CDR3 DNA: TGTGCCAGCAGCGTAGGCGGCGGGGGGCGGGAGACCCAGTACTTC.

The sample holds many counts of this clonotype. V gene TRBV7-2 combines with J gene TRBJ2-1; 10 bases match TRBD2. Germline CDR1 and CDR2: SGHTA and FQGNSA. The CDR3 covers 16 residues. With 3 bases clipped from V and 0 bases from J, the junction kept 2 bases outside the gene matches. The CDR3 DNA reads as TGTGCCAGCAGCTTTAGCGGGGGGAGCTCCTACAATGAGCAGTTCTTC. Translation: CASSFSGGSSYNEQFF.

V gene TRBV15 combines with J gene TRBJ2-7; maybe TRBD1 (6 bases). The CDR3 sequence is 17 residues long. V lost 4 bases and J 2 bases, leaving 21 bases between the germline ends. In germline, CDR1 is LNHNV, CDR2 YYDKDF (reference sequence). The CDR3, as DNA: TGTGCCACCAGCATCCACAGGGCGCAGAGCTACACCTACGAGCAGTACTTC. This encodes CATSIHRAQSYTYEQYF.

The chain is built from TRBV19 and TRBJ1-1; unclear D gene. Trimming took off 4 bases at V and 4 bases at J, with 13 bases between the two ends. Germline V gene data show CDR1 as LNHDA and CDR2 as SQIVND (reference sequence). There are 14 residues in the CDR3. CDR3 sequence (DNA): TGTGCCAGTAGTACTACACGGTACCGCACTGAAGCTTTCTTT. Residues: CASSTTRYRTEAFF.

This clonotype was observed a handful of times. CDR3 sequence: CASSQDPGLADNTGELFF. The DNA of the CDR3 is TGTGCCAGCAGCCAAGATCCGGGACTAGCGGATAACACCGGGGAGCTGTTTTTT. This chain joins TRBV3-1 and TRBJ2-2, with 11 bases identical to TRBD2. Germline trimming cut 0 bases from V and 2 bases from J; bases unmatched to any gene: 5. This CDR3 region has 18 residues. Germline V gene data show CDR1 as LGHDT and CDR2 as YNNKEL (reference sequence).